This TCR beta chain was retrieved from a study of regulatory T cells in long-lasting Graves disease (dated by TCRdb to the early 2020s). Study-level background: To count as having persistent Graves' disease, a patient had to have received antithyroid drug treatment for over 5 years with TSH receptor autoantibodies remaining persistently positive. The study was registered as a clinical trial and conducted in China. A total of roughly 35 samples underwent TCR sequencing: around 13 from persistent and some 20 from newly diagnosed Graves' disease patients. Persistent Graves' disease patients were compared with newly diagnosed Graves' disease patients by peripheral blood TCR sequencing and RNA sequencing. Antithyroid drugs had been taken for approximately ten years on average by persistent Graves' disease patients in the clinical cohort. Broad study findings and their caveats: Sequencing and analysis were limited to the TCR beta chain. As a limitation, the authors acknowledged that the small sample size may reduce accuracy. Compared with newly diagnosed patients, persistent Graves' disease patients had lower TCR Shannon entropy and fewer highly expanded clones, which suggests clonal expansion. Persistent patients shared more public clonotypes among themselves (more than 2,500) than newly diagnosed patients did (roughly 920). TRBV28, TRBJ1-2 and TRBJ2-5 were preferentially used in persistent disease, while TRBV20-1 and TRBJ2-1 were favored in newly diagnosed disease. The study examined only peripheral blood because the primary lesion, thyroid tissue, could not be accessed.

This clonotype was detected many times. No cognate antigen has been identified for it. Per-nucleotide qualities are absent, and no much larger clonotype sits a single base away. The library was produced with multiplex PCR. The listed sequencing device is Illumina HiSeq 4000. iRepertoire HTBI primers and Arm-PCR amplification of CDR3 regions were used to construct TCR beta libraries. Before sequencing, the PCR products underwent gel purification. Per the source publication's procedure: Gene usage analysis of CDR3 amino acid clonotypes relied on the 60 or so TRBV and 15 or so TRBJ segments identified across samples. COPE and FqMerger were used to merge filtered high-quality paired reads into contigs. BLAST was used to align contigs to IMGT TRBV, TRBD and TRBJ reference genes, and CDR3 was defined according to IMGT. Highly expanded clones were defined as clonotypes with a frequency above 0.1%. Shannon entropy was used to measure repertoire diversity, and the Gini coefficient was used to measure V-J evenness. Public clonotypes were defined as clonotypes shared by more than one individual. TCRdb reprocessing: public reads trimmed at Q25 with fastp, clones called with MiXCR, in-frame beta chains kept. Entries are consolidated by CDR3 protein sequence, retaining the most common genes and DNA. The V and J calls and clone size come from TCRdb's table, not from the authors' own analysis. The sample contains 400,000 to 450,000 distinct CDR3 sequences, 23% of them found a single time. Approximately 28% of the sample goes to the ten largest clones.

The time point label, read with the paper, signifies: persistent/refractory GD, antithyroid drugs over 5 years with positive TRAb. For both TCR sequencing and RNA sequencing, RNA was extracted from PBMCs using TRIzol. The diagnosis of Graves' disease followed American Thyroid Association guidelines. Patients were recruited from an endocrinology department in Xi'an, China. Each patient gave 8.5 to 9.5 milliliters of peripheral blood, collected in an EDTA anticoagulant tube. Ficoll Paque Plus density gradient separation was used to isolate PBMCs, and no further T cell sorting was performed. An Agilent 2100 Bioanalyzer and agarose gel were used to check RNA quality, and a NanoDrop 2000 was used to measure RNA concentration. The CDR3 spans 12 residues, from the cysteine through the phenylalanine. Kept here is only the CDR3 DNA, which spans 36 bases and is read in frame from base 1. The germline V gene gives CDR1 as SNHLY and CDR2 as FYNNEI. The germline ends are 9 bases apart after V is trimmed by 7 bases and J by 2 bases.

The sequence links TRBV2 to TRBJ2-7, with the D call perhaps TRBD1 or TRBD2, each one matching 5 bases. The receptor comes from a female donor with Graves disease. Sequencing was performed on peripheral blood mononuclear cells (PBMCs), taken when the disease was refractory, from a patient treated with antithyroid drugs. CDR3 loop: CASTGAPYEQYF. The bases read TGTGCCAGCACCGGGGCCCCCTACGAGCAGTACTTC.